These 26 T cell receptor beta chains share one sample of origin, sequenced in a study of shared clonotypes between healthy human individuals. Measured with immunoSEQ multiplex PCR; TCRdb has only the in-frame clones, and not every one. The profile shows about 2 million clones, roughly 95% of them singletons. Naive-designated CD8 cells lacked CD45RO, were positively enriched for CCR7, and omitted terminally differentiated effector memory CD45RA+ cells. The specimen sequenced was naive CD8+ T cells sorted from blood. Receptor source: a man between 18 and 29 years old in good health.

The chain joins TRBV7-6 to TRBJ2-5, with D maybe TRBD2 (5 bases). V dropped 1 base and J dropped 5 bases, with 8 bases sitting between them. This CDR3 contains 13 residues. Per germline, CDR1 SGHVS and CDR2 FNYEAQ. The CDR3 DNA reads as TGTGCCAGCAGCTTAGGACCGGGGGAGACCCAGTACTTC. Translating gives CASSLGPGETQYF.

For the CDR3, the DNA is TGTGCCAGCAGAAGGGGATCCGGTGGCTACACCTTC. It yields the protein CASRRGSGGYTF. V usage is TRBV28 and J usage is TRBJ1-2, with a possible D match to TRBD1 (5 bases). Germline CDR1 reads MDHEN; CDR2 reads SYDVKM. Trimming removed 6 bases at V and 7 bases at J, with 12 bases between. CDR3 length: 12 amino acids.

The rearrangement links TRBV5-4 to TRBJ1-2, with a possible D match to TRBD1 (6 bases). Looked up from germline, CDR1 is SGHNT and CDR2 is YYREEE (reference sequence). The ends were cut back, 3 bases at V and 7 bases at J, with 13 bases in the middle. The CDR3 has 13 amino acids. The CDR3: CASSSRGGSGYTF. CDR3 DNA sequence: TGTGCCAGCAGCTCCAGGGGAGGAAGTGGCTACACCTTC.

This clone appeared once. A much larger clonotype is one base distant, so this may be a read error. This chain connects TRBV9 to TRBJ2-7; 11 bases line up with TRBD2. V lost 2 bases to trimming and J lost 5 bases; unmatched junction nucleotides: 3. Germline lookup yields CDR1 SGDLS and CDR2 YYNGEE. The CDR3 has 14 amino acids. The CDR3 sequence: CASSVSGRGDEQYF. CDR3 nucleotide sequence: TGTGCCAGCAGCGTTAGCGGGAGGGGCGACGAGCAGTACTTC.

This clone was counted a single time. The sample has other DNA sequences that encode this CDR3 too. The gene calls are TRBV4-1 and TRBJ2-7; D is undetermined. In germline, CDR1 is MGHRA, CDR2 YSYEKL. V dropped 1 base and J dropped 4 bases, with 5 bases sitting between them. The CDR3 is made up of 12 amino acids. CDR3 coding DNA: TGCGCCAGCAGCCAAGTTGGGTACGAGCAGTACTTC. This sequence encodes CASSQVGYEQYF.

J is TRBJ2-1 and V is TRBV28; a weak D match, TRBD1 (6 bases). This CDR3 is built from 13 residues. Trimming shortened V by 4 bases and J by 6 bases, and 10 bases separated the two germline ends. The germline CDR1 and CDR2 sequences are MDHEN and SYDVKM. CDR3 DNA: TGTGCCAGCAGTTCCGGACAGCCCAATGAGCAGTTCTTC. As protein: CASSSGQPNEQFF.

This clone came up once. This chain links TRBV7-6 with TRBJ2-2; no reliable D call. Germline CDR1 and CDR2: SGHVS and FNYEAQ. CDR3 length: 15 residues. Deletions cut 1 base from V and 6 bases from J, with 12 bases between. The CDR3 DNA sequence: TGTGCCAGCAGCTTAGGCCTAGTGGCCTCCGGGGAGCTGTTTTTT. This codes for CASSLGLVASGELFF. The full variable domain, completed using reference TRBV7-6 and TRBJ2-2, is GAGVSQSPRYKVTKRGQDVALRCDPISGHVSLYWYRQALGQGPEFLTYFNYEAQQDKSGLPNDRFSAERPEGSISTLTIQRTEQRDSAMYRCASSLGLVASGELFFGEGSRLTVL.

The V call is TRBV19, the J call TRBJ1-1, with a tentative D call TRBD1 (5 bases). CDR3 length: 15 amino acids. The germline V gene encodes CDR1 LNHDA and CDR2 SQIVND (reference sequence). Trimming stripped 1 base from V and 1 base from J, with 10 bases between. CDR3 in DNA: TGTGCCAGTAGTATAGCCCCAGGGCCGAACACTGAAGCTTTCTTT. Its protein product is CASSIAPGPNTEAFF.

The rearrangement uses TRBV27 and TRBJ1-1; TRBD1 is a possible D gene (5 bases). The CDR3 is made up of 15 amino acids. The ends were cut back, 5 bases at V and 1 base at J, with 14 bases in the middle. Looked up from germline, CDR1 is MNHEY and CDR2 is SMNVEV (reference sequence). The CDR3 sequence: CASSVFRDANTEAFF. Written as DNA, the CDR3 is TGTGCCAGCAGTGTATTCAGGGACGCGAACACTGAAGCTTTCTTT.

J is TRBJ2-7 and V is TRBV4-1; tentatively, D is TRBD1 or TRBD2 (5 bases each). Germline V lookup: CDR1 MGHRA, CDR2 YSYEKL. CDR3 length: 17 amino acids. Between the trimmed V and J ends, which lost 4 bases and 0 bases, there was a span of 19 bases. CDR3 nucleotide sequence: TGCGCCAGCAGCCCCCGATCGAGAGGAGGACACTCCTACGAGCAGTACTTC. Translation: CASSPRSRGGHSYEQYF.

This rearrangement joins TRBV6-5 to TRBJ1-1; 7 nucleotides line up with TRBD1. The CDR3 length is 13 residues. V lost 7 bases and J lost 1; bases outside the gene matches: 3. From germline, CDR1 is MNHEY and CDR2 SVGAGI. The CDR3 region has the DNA TGTGCCAGCACCCGACAGGGGAACACTGAAGCTTTCTTT. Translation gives CASTRQGNTEAFF.

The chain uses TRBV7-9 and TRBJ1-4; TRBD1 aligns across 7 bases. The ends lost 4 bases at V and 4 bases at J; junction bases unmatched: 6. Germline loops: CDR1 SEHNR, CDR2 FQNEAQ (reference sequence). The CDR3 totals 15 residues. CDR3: CASSWGTAVNEKLFF. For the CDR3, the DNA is TGTGCCAGCAGCTGGGGGACAGCAGTTAATGAAAAACTGTTTTTT.

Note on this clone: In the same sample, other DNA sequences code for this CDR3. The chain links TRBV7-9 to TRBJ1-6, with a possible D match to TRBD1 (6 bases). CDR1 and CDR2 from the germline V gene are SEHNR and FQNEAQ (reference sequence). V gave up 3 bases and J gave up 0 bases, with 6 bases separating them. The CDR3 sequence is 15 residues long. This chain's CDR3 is CASSLDSSYNSPLHF. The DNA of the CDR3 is TGTGCCAGCAGCTTGGACAGCTCCTATAATTCACCCCTCCACTTT.

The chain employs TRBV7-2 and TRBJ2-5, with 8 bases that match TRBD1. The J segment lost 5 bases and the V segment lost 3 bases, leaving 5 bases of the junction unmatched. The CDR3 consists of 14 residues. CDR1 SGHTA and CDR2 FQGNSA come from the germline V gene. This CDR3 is CASSFPGGWETQYF. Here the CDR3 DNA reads TGTGCCAGCAGCTTCCCAGGGGGCTGGGAGACCCAGTACTTC.

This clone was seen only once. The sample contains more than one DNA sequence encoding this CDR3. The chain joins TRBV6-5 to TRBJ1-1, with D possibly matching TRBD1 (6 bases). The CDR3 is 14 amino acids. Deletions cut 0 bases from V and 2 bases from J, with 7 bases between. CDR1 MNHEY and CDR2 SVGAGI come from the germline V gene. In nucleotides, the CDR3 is TGTGCCAGCAGTTACTCGGACAGCAACACTGAAGCTTTCTTT. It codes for CASSYSDSNTEAFF.

The chain's CDR3 is CASSLYSFETQYF. As DNA, the CDR3 is TGTGCCAGCAGTTTATACAGTTTCGAGACCCAGTACTTC. The chain recombines TRBV28 with TRBJ2-5, with D hard to call. Looked up from germline, CDR1 is MDHEN and CDR2 is SYDVKM. The CDR3 sequence is 13 residues long. Trimming left V 1 base short and J 5 bases short, with 8 bases between.

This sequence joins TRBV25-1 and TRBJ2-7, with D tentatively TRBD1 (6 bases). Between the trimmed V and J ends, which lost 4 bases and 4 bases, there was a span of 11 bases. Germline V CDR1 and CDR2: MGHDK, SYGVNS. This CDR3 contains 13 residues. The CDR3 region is CASSAPGAYEQYF. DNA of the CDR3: TGTGCCAGCAGTGCCCCAGGGGCTTACGAGCAGTACTTC.

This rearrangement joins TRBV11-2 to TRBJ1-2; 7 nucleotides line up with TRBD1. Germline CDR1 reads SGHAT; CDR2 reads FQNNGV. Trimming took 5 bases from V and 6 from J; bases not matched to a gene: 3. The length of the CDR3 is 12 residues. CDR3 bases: TGTGCCAGCAGCCAGGGGGGAAATGGCTACACCTTC. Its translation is CASSQGGNGYTF.

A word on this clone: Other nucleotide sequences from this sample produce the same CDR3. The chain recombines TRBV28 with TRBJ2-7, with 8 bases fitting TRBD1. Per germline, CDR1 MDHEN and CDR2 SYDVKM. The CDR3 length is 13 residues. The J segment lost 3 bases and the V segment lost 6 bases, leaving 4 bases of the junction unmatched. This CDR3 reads CASSTGQGYEQYF. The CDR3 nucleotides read TGTGCCAGCAGCACTGGACAGGGCTACGAGCAGTACTTC. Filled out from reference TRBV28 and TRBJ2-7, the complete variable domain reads DVKVTQSSRYLVKRTGEKVFLECVQDMDHENMFWYRQDPGLGLRLIYFSYDVKMKEKGDIPEGYSVSREKKERFSLILESASTNQTSMYLCASSTGQGYEQYFGPGTRLTVT.

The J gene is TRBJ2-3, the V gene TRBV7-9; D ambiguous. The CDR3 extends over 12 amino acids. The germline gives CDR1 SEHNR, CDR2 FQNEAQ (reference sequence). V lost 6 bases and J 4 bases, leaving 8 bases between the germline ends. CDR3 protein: CASSFLADTQYF. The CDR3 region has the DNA TGTGCCAGCAGTTTCCTCGCAGATACGCAGTATTTT.

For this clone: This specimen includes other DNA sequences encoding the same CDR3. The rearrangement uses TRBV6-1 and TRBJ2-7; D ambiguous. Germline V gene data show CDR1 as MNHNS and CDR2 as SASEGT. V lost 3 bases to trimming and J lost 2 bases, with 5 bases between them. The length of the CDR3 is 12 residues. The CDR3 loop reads CASSESPYEQYF. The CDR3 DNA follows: TGTGCCAGCAGTGAGTCCCCCTACGAGCAGTACTTC.

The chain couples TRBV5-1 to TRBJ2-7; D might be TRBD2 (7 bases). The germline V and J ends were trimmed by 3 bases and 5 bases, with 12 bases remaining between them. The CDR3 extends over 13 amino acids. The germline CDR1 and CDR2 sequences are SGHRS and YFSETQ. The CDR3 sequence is CASSSGEGHEQYF. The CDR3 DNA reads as TGCGCCAGCAGCTCAGGGGAGGGGCACGAGCAGTACTTC.

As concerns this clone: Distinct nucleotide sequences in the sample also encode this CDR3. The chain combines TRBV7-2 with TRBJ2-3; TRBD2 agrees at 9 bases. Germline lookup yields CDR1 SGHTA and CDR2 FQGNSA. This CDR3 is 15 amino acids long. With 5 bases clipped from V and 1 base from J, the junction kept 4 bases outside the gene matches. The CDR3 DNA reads TGTGCCAGCAGCCCCTTAGCGGGAGGCACAGATACGCAGTATTTT. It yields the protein CASSPLAGGTDTQYF.

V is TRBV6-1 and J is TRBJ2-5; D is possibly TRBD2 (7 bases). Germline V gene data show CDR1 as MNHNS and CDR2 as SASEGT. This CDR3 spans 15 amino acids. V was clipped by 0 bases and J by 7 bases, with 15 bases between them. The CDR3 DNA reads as TGTGCCAGCAGTGAAGCGGGGGGGGCGCGGGGGACCCAGTACTTC. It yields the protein CASSEAGGARGTQYF.

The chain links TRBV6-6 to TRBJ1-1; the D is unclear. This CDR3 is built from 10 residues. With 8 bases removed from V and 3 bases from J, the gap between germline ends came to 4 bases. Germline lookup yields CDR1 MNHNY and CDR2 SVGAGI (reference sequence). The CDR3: CASSDTEAFF. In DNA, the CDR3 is TGTGCCAGCTCGGACACTGAAGCTTTCTTT.

The DNA of the CDR3 is TGCGCCAGCAGCGACCCCAGGGGGCCTCCGCCTGGGGCCAACGTCCTGACTTTC. Its protein is CASSDPRGPPPGANVLTF. The rearrangement links TRBV5-1 to TRBJ2-6, with 8 bases aligning to TRBD1. The CDR3 is 18 residues long. V lost 4 bases to trimming and J lost 2 bases; unmatched junction nucleotides: 11. Germline V gene data show CDR1 as SGHRS and CDR2 as YFSETQ.